This TCR beta chain was found in a study of OX40 agonist ivuxolimab in advanced cancers. The protocol was immunoSEQ multiplex PCR, while the TCRdb copy is restricted to in-frame clones and leaves out a portion. The data contain 73,000 or so clones, about 80% of them singletons. The CDR3 length is 15 residues. Germline V gene sequence: CDR1 GTSNPN, CDR2 SVGIG (reference sequence). Losses at the gene ends were 0 bases for V and 7 bases for J; bases not matched to a gene: 11. The sequence derives from an adult with an advanced solid tumor such as melanoma, head and neck, liver or kidney cancer. This chain links TRBV30 with TRBJ2-7; 8 nucleotides line up with TRBD1. The input for sequencing was CD4+ or CD8+ T cells sorted from blood, taken in a trial of the OX40 agonist ivuxolimab. CDR3 region: CAWSVQSGRGQEQYF. The CDR3 DNA follows: TGTGCCTGGAGTGTACAATCCGGCAGGGGGCAAGAGCAGTACTTC.